One sample yielded the 2 T cell receptor beta chains listed below, sequenced in a study of T-cell memory formation after mild COVID-19. TCRdb re-called the 5' RACE reads through MiXCR, storing one row per CDR3 protein. This sample has hundreds of thousands of distinct CDR3 sequences, with about a sixth found just once. The sequenced sample was PBMCs or a T cell subset sorted from them (not recorded which). Receptors originate from a man between 18 and 29 years old who had mild COVID-19 (a few samples of this study predate the infection). Cell type and time point are not known.

This clonotype has a handful of counts. J is TRBJ2-2 and V is TRBV20-1, with 8 bases matching TRBD1. The CDR3 loop spans 15 amino acids. The V and J ends lost 3 bases and 6 bases, in that order; junction bases with no gene match: 9. The germline V gene encodes CDR1 DFQATT and CDR2 SNEGSKA (reference sequence). The CDR3 DNA sequence: TGCAGTGCTAGGGAAACCTCAGGGGGCCCCGGGGAGCTGTTTTTT. This translates into CSARETSGGPGELFF.

The chain recombines TRBV10-3 with TRBJ2-7; the D is unclear. The CDR3 runs to 13 residues. Germline V gives CDR1 ENHRY, CDR2 SYGVKD. Trimming cost V 4 bases and J 4 bases, with 11 bases left between them. CDR3 coding DNA: TGTGCCATCAGTGCGGAACACCTATACGAGCAGTACTTC. It codes for CAISAEHLYEQYF.